This T cell receptor beta chain was sequenced in a study of resident and recirculating memory T cells in vitiligo. Whole-study findings and limits: Different lesions suggested infiltration by different T cell clones. No unique dominant TCR clone was found in vitiligo lesions.

No vitiligo treatment was given during the prior three months. Sequencing was performed with immunoSEQ multiplex PCR; in TCRdb, only in-frame clones are kept and a portion is missing. The sample carries 75,000 to 95,000 clones, 92% recorded once. As for this clone: Its cognate antigen is unknown.

Trimming cost V 5 bases and J 4 bases; bases outside gene matches: 5. The CDR3 covers 14 residues. The V gene's germline CDR1 is MNHEY and CDR2 SVGAGI. This chain joins TRBV6-5 and TRBJ1-2, with 9 positions matching TRBD1. The sequencing input was blood. The TCR originated in a male donor with vitiligo. The CDR3 reads CASSLSTGGYGYTF. The CDR3, as DNA: TGTGCCAGCAGTCTATCGACAGGGGGCTATGGCTACACCTTC.